A single TCR beta chain is shown here with its context. The data stem from a study of blood T cell repertoires in COVID-19. Study in general: T cells, B-cell-depleted T cells, or PBMCs supplied cDNA or gDNA.

Clones were read by immunoSEQ multiplex PCR, and TCRdb kept only the in-frame ones, dropping some. Of over 200,000 clones in the sample, about 90% are singletons; the top ten hold around 0.84%. This CDR3 has 17 amino acids. Germline trimming cut 1 base from V and 3 bases from J; bases unmatched to any gene: 10. Germline CDR1 SGHKS, CDR2 YYEKEE (reference sequence). The TCR comes from a man in his 60s with COVID-19, enrolled during active disease. The chain is built from TRBV5-5 and TRBJ2-3, with 8 bases aligning to TRBD2. Material: peripheral blood. CDR3 residues: CASSLRYSSGATDTQYF. CDR3 DNA sequence: TGTGCCAGCAGCTTGCGATATAGTAGCGGGGCGACAGATACGCAGTATTTT.